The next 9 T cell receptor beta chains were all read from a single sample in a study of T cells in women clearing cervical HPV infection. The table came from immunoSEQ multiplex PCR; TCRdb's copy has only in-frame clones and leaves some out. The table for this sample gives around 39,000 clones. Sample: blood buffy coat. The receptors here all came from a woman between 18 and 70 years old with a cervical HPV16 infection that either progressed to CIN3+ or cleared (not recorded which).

Partial CDR3 DNA: TGTGCCAGCCGACTCCGGAGCTCCTACAATGAG. This translates into CASRLRSSYNE. The whole CDR3 sequence reads CASRLRSSYNEQFF. The gene calls are TRBV5-6 and TRBJ2-1; D gene ambiguous. The CDR3 goes on 3 residues after the read ends, and that part is filled in from the germline J gene. V was pared by 7 bases and J by 0 bases, with 11 bases between. Germline V lookup: CDR1 SGHDT, CDR2 YYEEEE. This CDR3 is built from 14 residues.

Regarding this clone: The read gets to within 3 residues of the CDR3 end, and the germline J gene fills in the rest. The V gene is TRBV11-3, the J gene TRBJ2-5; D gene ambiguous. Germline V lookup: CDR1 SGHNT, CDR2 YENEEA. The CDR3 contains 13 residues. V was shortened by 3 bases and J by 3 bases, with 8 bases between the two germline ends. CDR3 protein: CASSFSAKETQYF. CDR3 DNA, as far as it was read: TGTGCCAGCAGCTTCAGTGCCAAAGAGACC.

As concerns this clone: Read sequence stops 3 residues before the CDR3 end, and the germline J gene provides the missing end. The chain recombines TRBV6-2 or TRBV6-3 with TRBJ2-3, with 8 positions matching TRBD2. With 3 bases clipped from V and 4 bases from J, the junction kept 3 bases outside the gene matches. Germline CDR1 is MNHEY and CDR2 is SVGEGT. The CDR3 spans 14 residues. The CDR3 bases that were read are TGTGCCAGCAGTTATGGGACTAGAGCAGATACG. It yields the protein CASSYGTRADT. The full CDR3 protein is CASSYGTRADTQYF.

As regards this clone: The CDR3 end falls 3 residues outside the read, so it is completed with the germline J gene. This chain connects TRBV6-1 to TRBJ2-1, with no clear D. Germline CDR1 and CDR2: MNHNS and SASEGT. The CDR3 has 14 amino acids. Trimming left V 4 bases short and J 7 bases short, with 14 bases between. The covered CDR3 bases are TGTGCCAGCAGTGGAACCACTAAGAGGAATGAG. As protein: CASSGTTKRNE. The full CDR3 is CASSGTTKRNEQFF.

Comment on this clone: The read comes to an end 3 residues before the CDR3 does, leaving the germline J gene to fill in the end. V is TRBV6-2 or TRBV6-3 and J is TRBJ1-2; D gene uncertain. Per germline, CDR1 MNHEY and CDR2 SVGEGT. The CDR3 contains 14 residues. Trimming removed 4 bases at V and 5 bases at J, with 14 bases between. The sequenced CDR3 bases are TGTGCCAGCAGTTTTGGCAGGAACCCGTATGGC. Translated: CASSFGRNPYG. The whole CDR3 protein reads CASSFGRNPYGYTF.

CDR3 region: CASSFPGRETQYF. CDR3 DNA (partial): TGTGCCAGCAGCTTTCCGGGGAGAGAGACC. The chain is built from TRBV5-6 and TRBJ2-5; D is perhaps TRBD2 (5 bases). With the read ending 3 residues before the CDR3 end, the germline J gene is used to fill in that end. The CDR3 contains 13 residues. The V gene's germline CDR1 is SGHDT and CDR2 YYEEEE. Trimming took 2 bases from V and 4 from J, leaving 9 bases between them.

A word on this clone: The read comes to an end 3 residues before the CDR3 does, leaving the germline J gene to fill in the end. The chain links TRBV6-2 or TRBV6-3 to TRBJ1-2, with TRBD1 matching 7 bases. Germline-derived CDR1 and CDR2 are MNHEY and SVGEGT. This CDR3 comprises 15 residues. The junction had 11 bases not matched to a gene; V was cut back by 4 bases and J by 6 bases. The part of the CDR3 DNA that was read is TGTGCCAGCAGTTTGGAACCATGGACAGGCGATGGC. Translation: CASSLEPWTGDG. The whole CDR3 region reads CASSLEPWTGDGYTF.

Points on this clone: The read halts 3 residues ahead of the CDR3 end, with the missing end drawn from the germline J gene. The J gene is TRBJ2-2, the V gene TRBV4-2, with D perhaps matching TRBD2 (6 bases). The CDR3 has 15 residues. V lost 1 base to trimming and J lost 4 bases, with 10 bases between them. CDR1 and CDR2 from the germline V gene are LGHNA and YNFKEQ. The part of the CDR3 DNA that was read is TGTGCCAGCAGCCAAGCGGAGCGGGTCACCGGGGAG. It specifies CASSQAERVTGE. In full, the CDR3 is CASSQAERVTGELFF.

CDR3 bases read: TGTGCACGGAGTGCAGGGTTTGCCTATGGC. This gives the protein CARSAGFAYG. In full, the CDR3 reads CARSAGFAYGYTF. The chain couples TRBV30 to TRBJ1-2; D is possibly TRBD1 (5 bases). The sequenced fragment ends 3 residues before the CDR3 boundary, so the rest is inferred from the germline J gene. The CDR3 loop spans 13 amino acids. The V gene's germline CDR1 is GTSNPN and CDR2 SVGIG (reference sequence).